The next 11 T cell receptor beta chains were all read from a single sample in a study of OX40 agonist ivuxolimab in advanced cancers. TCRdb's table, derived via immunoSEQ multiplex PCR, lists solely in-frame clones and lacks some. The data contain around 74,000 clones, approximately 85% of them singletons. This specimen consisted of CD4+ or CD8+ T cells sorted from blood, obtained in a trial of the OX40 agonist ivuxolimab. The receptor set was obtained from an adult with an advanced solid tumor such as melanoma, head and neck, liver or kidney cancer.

The CDR3 DNA reads TGCGCCAGCAGCTTGGCCTTAGGGGGTGATACGCAGTATTTT. Residues: CASSLALGGDTQYF. This rearrangement joins TRBV5-1 to TRBJ2-3; the D gene is possibly TRBD1 (6 bases). The germline V and J ends were trimmed by 0 bases and 6 bases, with 11 bases remaining between them. The CDR3 has 14 residues. Germline V gives CDR1 SGHRS, CDR2 YFSETQ.

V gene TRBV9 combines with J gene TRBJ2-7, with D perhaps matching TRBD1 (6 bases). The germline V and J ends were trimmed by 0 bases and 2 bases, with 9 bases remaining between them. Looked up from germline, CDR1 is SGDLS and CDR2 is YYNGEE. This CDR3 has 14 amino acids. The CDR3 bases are TGTGCCAGCAGCGTAGGGGGGCGTCCCTACGAGCAGTACTTC. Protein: CASSVGGRPYEQYF.

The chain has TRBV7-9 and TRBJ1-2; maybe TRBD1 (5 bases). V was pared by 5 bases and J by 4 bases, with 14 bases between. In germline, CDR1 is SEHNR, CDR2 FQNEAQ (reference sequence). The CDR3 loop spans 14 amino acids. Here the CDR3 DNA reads TGTGCCAGCAGCCCTAGGGGCAGCGGCTATGGCTACACCTTC. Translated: CASSPRGSGYGYTF. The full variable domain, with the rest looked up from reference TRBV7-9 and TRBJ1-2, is DTGVSQNPRHKITKRGQNVTFRCDPISEHNRLYWYRQTLGQGPEFLTYFQNEAQLEKSRLLSDRFSAERPKGSFSTLEIQRTEQGDSAMYLCASSPRGSGYGYTFGSGTRLTVV.

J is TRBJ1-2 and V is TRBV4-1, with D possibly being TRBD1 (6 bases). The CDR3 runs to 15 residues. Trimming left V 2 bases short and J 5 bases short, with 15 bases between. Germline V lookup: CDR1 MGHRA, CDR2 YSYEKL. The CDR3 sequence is CASSQPKTGRYGYTF. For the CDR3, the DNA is TGCGCCAGCAGCCAACCGAAAACAGGGAGGTATGGCTACACCTTC.

The CDR3, as DNA: TGTGCCAGCAGCCCCCGAGGCAGCAATCAGCCCCAGCATTTT. Its translation is CASSPRGSNQPQHF. This chain connects TRBV7-2 to TRBJ1-5; D not resolved. CDR1 and CDR2 (germline): SGHTA, FQGNSA. The CDR3 is 14 residues long. V was trimmed by 5 bases and J by 1 base, leaving 9 bases between them.

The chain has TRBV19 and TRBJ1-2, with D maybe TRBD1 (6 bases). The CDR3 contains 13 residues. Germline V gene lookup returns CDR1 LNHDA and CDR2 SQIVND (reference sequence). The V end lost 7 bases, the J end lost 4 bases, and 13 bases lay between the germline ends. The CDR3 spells CASKPGGPYGYTF. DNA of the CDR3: TGTGCCAGTAAACCTGGGGGGCCCTATGGCTACACCTTC.

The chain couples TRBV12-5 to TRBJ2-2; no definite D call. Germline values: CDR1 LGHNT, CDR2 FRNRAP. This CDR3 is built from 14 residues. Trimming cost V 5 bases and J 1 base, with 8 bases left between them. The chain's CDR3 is CASGATWNTGELFF. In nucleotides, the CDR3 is TGTGCTAGTGGTGCCACTTGGAACACCGGGGAGCTGTTTTTT.

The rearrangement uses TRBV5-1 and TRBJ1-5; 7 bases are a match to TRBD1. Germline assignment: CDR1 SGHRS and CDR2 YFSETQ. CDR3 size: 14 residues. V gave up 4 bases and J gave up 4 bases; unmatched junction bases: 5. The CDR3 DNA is TGCGCCAGCAGCCCCGGGACAGCAAATCAGCCCCAGCATTTT. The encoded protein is CASSPGTANQPQHF.

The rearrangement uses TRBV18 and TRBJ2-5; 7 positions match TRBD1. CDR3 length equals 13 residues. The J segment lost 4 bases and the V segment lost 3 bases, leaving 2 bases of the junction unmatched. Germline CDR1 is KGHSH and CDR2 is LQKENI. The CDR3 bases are TGTGCCAGCTCACCCACAGGGGTAGAGACCCAGTACTTC. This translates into CASSPTGVETQYF.

Written as DNA, the CDR3 is TGTGCCAGCAGCCCCTCCCGGGCCACAGATACGCAGTATTTT. It is translated as CASSPSRATDTQYF. The chain employs TRBV27 and TRBJ2-3, with D uncertain. Germline CDR1 reads MNHEY; CDR2 reads SMNVEV (reference sequence). The V gene lost 6 bases and the J gene lost 2 bases, with 12 bases spanning the gap. The CDR3 sequence is 14 residues long.

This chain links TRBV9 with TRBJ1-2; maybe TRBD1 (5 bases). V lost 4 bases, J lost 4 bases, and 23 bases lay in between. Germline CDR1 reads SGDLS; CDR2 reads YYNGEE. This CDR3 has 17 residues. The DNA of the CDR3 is TGTGCCAGCAGCCAGGGACCTGACATCTGGGATCCCTATGGCTACACCTTC. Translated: CASSQGPDIWDPYGYTF.